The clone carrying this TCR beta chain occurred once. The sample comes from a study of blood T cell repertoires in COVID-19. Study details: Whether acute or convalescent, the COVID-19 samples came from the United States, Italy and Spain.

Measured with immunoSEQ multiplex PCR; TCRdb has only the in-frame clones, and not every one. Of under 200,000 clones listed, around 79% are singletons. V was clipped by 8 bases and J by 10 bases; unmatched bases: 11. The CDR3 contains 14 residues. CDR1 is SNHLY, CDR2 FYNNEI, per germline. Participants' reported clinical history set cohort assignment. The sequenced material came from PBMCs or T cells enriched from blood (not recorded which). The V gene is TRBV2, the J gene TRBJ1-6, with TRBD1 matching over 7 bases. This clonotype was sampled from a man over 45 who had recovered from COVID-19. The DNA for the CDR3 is TGTGCCAGCCGAGCCGACAGGGTCGGATCACCCCTCCACTTT. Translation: CASRADRVGSPLHF. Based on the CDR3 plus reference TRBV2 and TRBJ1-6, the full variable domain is EPEVTQTPSHQVTQMGQEVILRCVPISNHLYFYWYRQILGQKVEFLVSFYNNEISEKSEIFDDQFSVERPDGSNFTLKIRSTKLEDSAMYFCASRADRVGSPLHFGNGTRLTVT.